These 14 T cell receptor beta chains were sequenced from one sample in a study of cytomegalovirus exposure and HLA in healthy donors. With 60 Vbeta and 13 Jbeta primers, the PCR was carried out. Data came from immunoSEQ multiplex PCR; TCRdb stores just in-frame clones and leaves some out. The data show around 38,000 clones, with about 66% seen just once and around 19% held by the top ten. Source material: PBMCs. These TCRs come from a man aged 50 to 60 in good health and CMV-seropositive.

This chain uses TRBV10-3 with TRBJ2-2, with D perhaps matching TRBD1 (5 bases). Trimming cost V 6 bases and J 6 bases, with 14 bases left between them. CDR1 ENHRY and CDR2 SYGVKD come from the germline V gene. This CDR3 comprises 14 residues. CDR3 in DNA: TGTGCCATCAGGGCCTTTGGGGCCGCCGGGGAGCTGTTTTTT. The encoded protein is CAIRAFGAAGELFF.

The chain employs TRBV5-1 and TRBJ1-1, with D tentatively TRBD1 (6 bases). This CDR3 region has 14 residues. V lost 4 bases, J lost 1 base, and 11 bases lay in between. Looked up from germline, CDR1 is SGHRS and CDR2 is YFSETQ. The CDR3 reads CASSTGQQNTEAFF. CDR3 coding DNA: TGCGCCAGCAGCACTGGACAGCAGAACACTGAAGCTTTCTTT. The full variable domain, with the rest looked up from reference TRBV5-1 and TRBJ1-1, is KAGVTQTPRYLIKTRGQQVTLSCSPISGHRSVSWYQQTPGQGLQFLFEYFSETQRNKGNFPGRFSGRQFSNSRSEMNVSTLELGDSALYLCASSTGQQNTEAFFGQGTRLTVV.

V gene TRBV30 combines with J gene TRBJ1-1; 9 bases map to TRBD1. V was pared by 7 bases and J by 0 bases, with 6 bases of the junction left unmatched. CDR3 length: 14 amino acids. Germline V lookup: CDR1 GTSNPN, CDR2 SVGIG (reference sequence). DNA for the CDR3: TGTGCCTCGAGGGACAGGGCTATGAACACTGAAGCTTTCTTT. Its protein product is CASRDRAMNTEAFF.

The V call is TRBV4-1, the J call TRBJ2-1; possibly TRBD2 for D (6 bases). Trimming shortened V by 4 bases and J by 0 bases, and 13 bases separated the two germline ends. The CDR3 is 16 residues long. Germline CDR1 MGHRA, CDR2 YSYEKL. The CDR3 region has the DNA TGCGCCAGCAGCCCCAATCCTAGCGTCTCCTACAATGAGCAGTTCTTC. Translated, it gives CASSPNPSVSYNEQFF.

V and J are TRBV29-1 and TRBJ2-1; D is perhaps TRBD1 (7 bases). V lost 6 bases and J 4 bases, leaving 19 bases between the germline ends. The CDR3 is made up of 15 amino acids. Germline CDR1 reads SQVTM; CDR2 reads ANQGSEA. The CDR3 DNA sequence: TGCAGCGTGAGGGACAGATCGGGGGAATACAATGAGCAGTTCTTC. Its translation is CSVRDRSGEYNEQFF.

The rearrangement links TRBV23-1 to TRBJ2-7; 7 nucleotides agree with TRBD1. TRBV23-1 is annotated as an ORF whose role is uncertain. The junction had 12 bases not matched to a gene; V was cut back by 4 bases and J by 9 bases. The CDR3 contains 14 residues. The DNA for the CDR3 is TGCGCCAGCAGTCCCCGGGGCAGGGGGAATTGGCAGTACTTC. It codes for CASSPRGRGNWQYF.

This chain links TRBV6-1 with TRBJ1-2; D remains ambiguous. The germline V gene encodes CDR1 MNHNS and CDR2 SASEGT. This CDR3 region has 12 residues. The V and J ends lost 3 bases and 0 bases respectively, with 2 bases between them. The CDR3 is CASSDANYGYTF. The CDR3 DNA reads as TGTGCCAGCAGTGACGCTAACTATGGCTACACCTTC.

The chain employs TRBV6-5 and TRBJ1-1; TRBD1 aligns across 8 bases. V gave up 7 bases and J gave up 1 base; unmatched junction bases: 8. CDR3 length equals 15 residues. Germline CDR1 and CDR2: MNHEY and SVGAGI. CDR3 sequence (DNA): TGTGCCAGCAATCCAGACAGGGGCACGAACACTGAAGCTTTCTTT. Its protein is CASNPDRGTNTEAFF.

The rearrangement joins TRBV2 to TRBJ2-5; 8 bases map to TRBD2. Germline V gives CDR1 SNHLY, CDR2 FYNNEI. The CDR3 consists of 15 residues. Trimming took 6 bases from V and 5 from J; bases not matched to a gene: 11. Here the CDR3 reads CASRALRGGGETQYF. In DNA form, the CDR3 reads TGTGCCAGCAGGGCGTTACGGGGGGGCGGTGAGACCCAGTACTTC. Full variable domain (rest looked up from reference TRBV2 and TRBJ2-5): EPEVTQTPSHQVTQMGQEVILRCVPISNHLYFYWYRQILGQKVEFLVSFYNNEISEKSEIFDDQFSVERPDGSNFTLKIRSTKLEDSAMYFCASRALRGGGETQYFGPGTRLLVL.

The sample holds a few counts of this clone. The chain employs TRBV13 and TRBJ2-7; the match to TRBD1 covers 9 bases. The CDR3 length is 17 residues. Trimming removed 5 bases from V and 0 bases from J; junction bases left unmatched: 11. Per germline, CDR1 PRHDT and CDR2 FYEKMQ (reference sequence). This CDR3 is CASSRTGQGYSSYEQYF. CDR3 DNA: TGTGCCAGCAGCCGAACGGGACAGGGATACAGCTCCTACGAGCAGTACTTC.

In this sample, this clone turned up a few times. The chain joins TRBV15 to TRBJ1-5; 12 bases map to TRBD1. The V and J ends lost 5 bases and 6 bases, in that order; junction bases with no gene match: 5. CDR1 is LNHNV, CDR2 YYDKDF, per germline (reference sequence). The CDR3 is 15 residues long. CDR3 region: CATSGGTGGTQPQHF. The CDR3 coding sequence is TGTGCCACCAGCGGCGGGACAGGGGGCACTCAGCCCCAGCATTTT. The full variable domain, its missing parts supplied by reference TRBV15 and TRBJ1-5, is DAMVIQNPRYQVTQFGKPVTLSCSQTLNHNVMYWYQQKSSQAPKLLFHYYDKDFNNEADTPDNFQSRRPNTSFCFLDIRSPGLGDTAMYLCATSGGTGGTQPQHFGDGTRLSIL.

The rearrangement joins TRBV7-6 to TRBJ2-5, with TRBD1 as a possible D gene (6 bases). V was trimmed by 1 base and J by 4 bases, leaving 7 bases between them. Germline CDR1 and CDR2: SGHVS and FNYEAQ. The CDR3 runs 13 residues. CDR3 sequence reads: CASSLGGPETQYF. In nucleotides, the CDR3 is TGTGCCAGCAGCTTAGGGGGGCCAGAGACCCAGTACTTC.

The chain joins TRBV19 to TRBJ1-2; weak D call: TRBD1 (6 bases). The V end lost 1 base, the J end lost 3 bases, and 9 bases lay between the germline ends. The V gene's germline CDR1 is LNHDA and CDR2 SQIVND (reference sequence). The CDR3 loop spans 14 amino acids. CDR3: CASSIAGEYYGYTF. Here the CDR3 DNA reads TGTGCCAGTAGTATAGCAGGGGAATACTATGGCTACACCTTC. The entire variable domain, with the rest obtained from reference TRBV19 and TRBJ1-2, is as follows: DGGITQSPKYLFRKEGQNVTLSCEQNLNHDAMYWYRQDPGQGLRLIYYSQIVNDFQKGDIAEGYSVSREKKESFPLTVTSAQKNPTAFYLCASSIAGEYYGYTFGSGTRLTVV.

The rearrangement uses TRBV5-4 and TRBJ2-7, with TRBD1 matching over 7 bases. Germline trimming cut 0 bases from V and 2 bases from J; bases unmatched to any gene: 5. CDR3 length: 15 residues. Germline V gives CDR1 SGHNT, CDR2 YYREEE (reference sequence). CDR3 coding DNA: TGTGCCAGCAGCTTGGGTTCGGGACAGCCCTACGAGCAGTACTTC. Encoded protein: CASSLGSGQPYEQYF.